This TCR beta chain was sequenced in a study of cytomegalovirus exposure and HLA in healthy donors. Overall study results and limits: Researchers reported that three CMV-associated chains were confirmed in vitro as CMV antigen-specific.

PCR used 60 Vbeta primers and 13 Jbeta primers. The assay was immunoSEQ multiplex PCR, and TCRdb's table has in-frame clones only and misses some. The table has 200,000 to 250,000 clones, 77% seen once. Details on this clone: What it recognizes is unknown.

Material: PBMCs. This TCR was sampled from a woman aged 55-69 years in good health and CMV-seropositive.

CDR3 amino acids: CASTPGRGLNTEAFF. For the CDR3, the DNA is TGTGCCAGCACCCCGGGGAGGGGATTGAACACTGAAGCTTTCTTT. The chain joins TRBV6-1 to TRBJ1-1, with D possibly TRBD1 on 5 matching bases. CDR1 and CDR2 (germline): MNHNS, SASEGT. The CDR3 is 15 amino acids. Trimming cost V 7 bases and J 0 bases, with 15 bases left between them.